The following is a T cell receptor beta chain sequence with its context. The sample is drawn from a study of cytomegalovirus exposure and HLA in healthy donors. With 60 Vbeta and 13 Jbeta primers, the PCR was carried out. Authors' data handling: The authors later counted 65 million to 90 million unique TCR beta chains, some 10 million of them shared. TCRdb keeps only in-frame clones here, not all; method: immunoSEQ multiplex PCR. That table gives V, J and clone size, and the DNA gave D and trimming. This table has approximately 150,000 clones, roughly 86% appearing once. CDR1 is SGHNT, CDR2 YYREEE, per germline (reference sequence). V lost 3 bases to trimming and J lost 0 bases, with 9 bases between them. The CDR3 is made up of 15 amino acids.

The chain employs TRBV5-4 and TRBJ2-2; D gene unclear. This sequence originates from a woman aged 40 to 49 in good health and CMV-seronegative. The specimen was PBMCs. Here the CDR3 DNA reads TGTGCCAGCAGCTCTAAAGGAGCGAACACCGGGGAGCTGTTTTTT. Encoded protein: CASSSKGANTGELFF.